The present entry profiles one TCR beta chain with its context. Its antigen is currently unknown. This sample was taken from a study of cytomegalovirus exposure and HLA in healthy donors. Points from the study as a whole: Investigators reported 150 to 200 TCR beta chains as tied to cytomegalovirus. In a later analysis, TCR beta V- and J-gene trimming was associated with a missense DCLRE1C variant.

PCR involved 60 Vbeta and 13 Jbeta primers. Here immunoSEQ multiplex PCR was the method, and the copy in TCRdb shows in-frame clones only, minus some. The table includes around 200,000 clones, about 80% detected once. Trimming cost V 5 bases and J 9 bases, with 23 bases left between them. Germline-derived CDR1 and CDR2 are SGHVS and FQNEAQ. This CDR3 comprises 16 residues. The source material was PBMCs. This rearrangement joins TRBV7-8 to TRBJ1-5, with D uncertain. The TCR originated in a woman aged 25 to 39 in good health and CMV-seropositive. For the CDR3, the DNA is TGTGCCAGCAGCACTCCCTCGGGTGGATTAGATTGGCCCCAGCATTTT. Encoded protein: CASSTPSGGLDWPQHF.